This is a list of T cell receptor beta chains from one sample in a study of long-term antiretroviral therapy in people with HIV. Clones were sequenced by immunoSEQ multiplex PCR, and TCRdb holds only the in-frame ones, with some missing. Of under 40,000 clones in the sample, roughly 81% are singletons; the top ten hold 4.8%. The material sequenced was unsorted PBMCs, taken approximately 2.7 years before starting antiretroviral therapy. The receptors were sampled from a woman under 40 with HIV. The CDR3 runs from the conserved cysteine through the conserved F or W. A D gene is named only where the DNA matches it firmly. Clone size is given for some rows only: seen once, a few or many times, or a class if the clone is expanded.

NA	NA	TRBV21-1	TRBJ1-2	TGTGCCAGCAGCAAAGAGTTCGGGGTGGGGCAGGTCGGTGGCTACACCTTC	CASSKEFGVGQVGGYTF
NA	NA	TRBV6-4	TRBJ1-2	TGTGCCAGCAGTCCCGTGGGGGGCGCCGGACGGGGCTACACCTTC	CASSPVGGAGRGYTF
few	TRBD1	TRBV6-1	TRBJ1-6	TGTGCCAGCAGAAGACAGGGGGAATTTTCACCCCTCCACTTT	CASRRQGEFSPLHF
NA	NA	TRBV27	TRBJ1-1	TGTGCCAGCATCTTTCAAATGACCCCGGGACAAAAGAACACTGAAGCTTTCTTT	CASIFQMTPGQKNTEAFF
NA	NA	TRBV27	TRBJ1-6	TGTGCCAGCAGGGGTTATAATTCACCCCTCCACTTT	CASRGYNSPLHF
NA	NA	TRBV23-1	TRBJ1-2	TGCGCCAGCACCTCCCTTTGGCAGAGCTATGGCTACACCTTC	CASTSLWQSYGYTF
once	NA	TRBV5-6	TRBJ2-3	TGTGCCAGCAGTCCCCGGCCCACAGATACGCAGTATTTT	CASSPRPTDTQYF
once	NA	TRBV7-9	TRBJ2-3	TGTGCCAGCAGCTTCACAGGTTTAACAGATACGCAGTATTTT	CASSFTGLTDTQYF
NA	NA	TRBV23-1	TRBJ2-3	TGCGCCAGCAGTCAATTCGAAAGGTATAGCACAGATACGCAGTATTTT	CASSQFERYSTDTQYF
NA	TRBD1	TRBV4-2	TRBJ1-2	TGTGCCAGCAGCCAAGAGTTGTCGACAGGGCTGGGTTCTAACTATGGCTACACCTTC	CASSQELSTGLGSNYGYTF
NA	NA	TRBV9	TRBJ2-2	TGTGCCAGCAGCGTAGTCATCGGGGAGCTGTTTTTT	CASSVVIGELFF
NA	NA	TRBV2	TRBJ1-1	TGTGCCAGCAGGGACAGACAGAACACTGAAGCTTTCTTT	CASRDRQNTEAFF
NA	TRBD1	TRBV19	TRBJ1-2	TGTGCCAGTAGGGGCCGGGACAGATATGGCTACACCTTC	CASRGRDRYGYTF
NA	NA	TRBV5-6	TRBJ1-4	TGTGCCAGCAGCTTGGCCCTCGTTACTAATGAAAAACTGTTTTTT	CASSLALVTNEKLFF
NA	NA	TRBV19	TRBJ1-6	TGTGCCAGTAGTATAGGATCTTCTTTAAAGTCCCTCCACTTT	CASSIGSSLKSLHF
once	NA	TRBV6-1	TRBJ2-7	TGTGCCAGCAGTGAAGTAACAGGTTCCTACGAGCAGTACTTC	CASSEVTGSYEQYF
NA	TRBD2	TRBV5-1	TRBJ2-2	TGCGCCAGCAGGCTCGCGGGGGGGAACACCGGGGAGCTGTTTTTT	CASRLAGGNTGELFF
NA	NA	TRBV18	TRBJ2-2	TGTGCCAGCTCAGCGAAGGAGAACACCGGGGAGCTGTTTTTT	CASSAKENTGELFF
NA	TRBD1	TRBV19	TRBJ1-6	TGTGCCAGCGGGACAGGGAGGCAGGGGAGCTATTCACCCCTCCACTTT	CASGTGRQGSYSPLHF
NA	NA	TRBV19	TRBJ2-5	TGTGCCAGTAGCCCCGGACAGCTCTGGGAGACCCAGTACTTC	CASSPGQLWETQYF
NA	TRBD1	TRBV28	TRBJ1-2	TGTGCCAGCACCCCGACAGGGTGGAGCTATGGCTACACCTTC	CASTPTGWSYGYTF
NA	TRBD1	TRBV5-1	TRBJ2-1	TGCGCCAGCAGCCGTCCGGGACAGGGTTTGAATGAGCAGTTCTTC	CASSRPGQGLNEQFF
NA	TRBD1	TRBV5-1	TRBJ2-5	TGCGCCAGCAGCTCAGGGACAGCTCACCAAGAGACCCAGTACTTC	CASSSGTAHQETQYF
NA	NA	TRBV7-8	TRBJ1-3	TGTGCCAGCAGCTTAATTGGAGGGGAAGTTGGAAACACCATATATTTT	CASSLIGGEVGNTIYF
NA	NA	TRBV28	TRBJ2-1	TGTGCCAGCAGTTTGCCAGCGGGTAACTACAATGAGCAGTTCTTC	CASSLPAGNYNEQFF
NA	NA	TRBV7-2	TRBJ2-6	TGTGCCAGCAGCTTAGTGTCAGGGTCCGGGGCCAACGTCCTGACTTTC	CASSLVSGSGANVLTF
once	NA	TRBV5-1	TRBJ2-3	TGCGCCAGCAGCTTTGGGGGCGCAGATACGCAGTATTTT	CASSFGGADTQYF
NA	NA	TRBV18	TRBJ2-4	TGTGCCAGCTCACAAAGGGGATTGGCCAAAAACATTCAGTACTTC	CASSQRGLAKNIQYF
few	NA	TRBV18	TRBJ1-3	TGTGCCAGCTCCAAGGGGGACACCATATATTTT	CASSKGDTIYF
NA	NA	TRBV5-8	TRBJ2-2	TGTGCCAGCAGAGCTGGGGGTTTCGGGGAGCTGTTTTTT	CASRAGGFGELFF
NA	NA	TRBV11-2	TRBJ1-5	TGTGCCAGCAGCTCTCTCCATAGCAATCAGCCCCAGCATTTT	CASSSLHSNQPQHF
NA	TRBD1	TRBV15	TRBJ1-1	TGTGCCACCAGCCGGGTGGACAGGACGAACACTGAAGCTTTCTTT	CATSRVDRTNTEAFF
NA	TRBD1	TRBV19	TRBJ2-1	TGTGCCAGTAGGGACAGGGGGCCTAGCTCCTACAATGAGCAGTTCTTC	CASRDRGPSSYNEQFF
NA	NA	TRBV5-8	TRBJ2-3	TGTGCCAGCAGCTTGGTCTCAGGGCAGCGATCAGATACGCAGTATTTT	CASSLVSGQRSDTQYF
NA	NA	TRBV19	TRBJ2-4	TGTGCCAGTACCGACACGATAAACATTCAGTACTTC	CASTDTINIQYF
NA	NA	TRBV13	TRBJ1-1	TGTGCCAGCACCCATGGGGCCATGAACACTGAAGCTTTCTTT	CASTHGAMNTEAFF
NA	NA	TRBV5-1	TRBJ1-1	TGCGCCAGCAGCTTGGGAGGGGGTGGGACGCTTGGCACTGAAGCTTTCTTT	CASSLGGGGTLGTEAFF
NA	TRBD1	TRBV5-8	TRBJ1-5	TGTGCCAGCAGTTCGAGTGGGACAGGGGGCGAGAGGGGTAGGCCCCAGCATTTT	CASSSSGTGGERGRPQHF
NA	NA	TRBV25-1	TRBJ2-3	TGTGCCAGCAGTGGCCTTAACGCGTTTCTGGTAACAGATACGCAGTATTTT	CASSGLNAFLVTDTQYF
NA	NA	TRBV5-1	TRBJ2-5	TGCGCCAGCAGCTTTCGTCCAGGACAGTTGCCCGAGACCCAGTACTTC	CASSFRPGQLPETQYF
NA	TRBD2	TRBV4-1	TRBJ2-5	TGCGCCAGCAGCCAAGCCGGACTAGCGGGGGGCCCTGGCCAAGAGACCCAGTACTTC	CASSQAGLAGGPGQETQYF